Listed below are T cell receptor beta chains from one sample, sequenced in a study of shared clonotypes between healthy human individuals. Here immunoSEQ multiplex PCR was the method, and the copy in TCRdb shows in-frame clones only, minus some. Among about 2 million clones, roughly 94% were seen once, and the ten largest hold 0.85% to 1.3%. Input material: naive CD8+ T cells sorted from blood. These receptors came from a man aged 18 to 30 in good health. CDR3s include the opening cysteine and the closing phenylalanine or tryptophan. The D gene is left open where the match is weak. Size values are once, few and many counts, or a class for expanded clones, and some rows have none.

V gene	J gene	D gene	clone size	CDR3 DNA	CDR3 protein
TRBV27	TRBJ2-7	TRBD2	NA	TGTGCCAGCAGACCCCTACTAGCGGGGGGTCAGGAGCAGTACTTC	CASRPLLAGGQEQYF
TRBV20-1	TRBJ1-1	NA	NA	TGCAGTGCTAGAGAGGGAGGAGATGACTTT	CSAREGGDDF
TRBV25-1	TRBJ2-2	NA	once	TGTGCCAGCAGTGAAAGGGAGGAGGACGGGGAGCTGTTTTTT	CASSEREEDGELFF
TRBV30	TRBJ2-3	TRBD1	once	TGTGCCTGGAGGGGACAGAGGGGGCGGACAGATACGCAGTATTTT	CAWRGQRGRTDTQYF
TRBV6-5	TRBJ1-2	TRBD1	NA	TGTGCCAGCAGTTACTCGACAGGGTTAAACTATGGCTACACCTTC	CASSYSTGLNYGYTF
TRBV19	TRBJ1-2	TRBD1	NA	TGTGCCAGTAGTATAGGACAGGGTACGGTAGACTATGGCTACACCTTC	CASSIGQGTVDYGYTF
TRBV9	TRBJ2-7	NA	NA	TGTGCCAGCAGCACTGAGGGAGATTACGAGCAGTACTTC	CASSTEGDYEQYF
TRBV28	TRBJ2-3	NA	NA	TGTGCCAGCAGTCCACAGGGTTGGGGCACAGATACGCAGTATTTT	CASSPQGWGTDTQYF
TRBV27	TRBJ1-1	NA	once	TGTGCCAGCTCTCCCTGGGGGGAAACTGAAGCTTTCTTT	CASSPWGETEAFF
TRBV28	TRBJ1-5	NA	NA	TGTGCCAGCAGTTTACTGGGCCCGTGGGGTGGGGTGGCCCAGCATTTT	CASSLLGPWGGVAQHF
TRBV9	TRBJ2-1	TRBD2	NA	TGTGCCAGCAGCCCCCGACTAGCGGGAGACTTTTACAATGAGCAGTTCTTC	CASSPRLAGDFYNEQFF
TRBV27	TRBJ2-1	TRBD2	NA	TGTGCCAGCAGTTACGGGAGGGCCAATGAGCAGTTCTTC	CASSYGRANEQFF
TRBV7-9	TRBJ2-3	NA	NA	TGTGCCAGCAGCTTAGCAGGGGTAATGGATTTT	CASSLAGVMDF
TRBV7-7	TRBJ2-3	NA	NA	TGTGCTAGCAGCTTAGCGGCGGGGGATACGCAGTATTTT	CASSLAAGDTQYF
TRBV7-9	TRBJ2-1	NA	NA	TGTGCCAGCAGCCCACAGCTCTCCTACAATGAGCAGTTCTTC	CASSPQLSYNEQFF
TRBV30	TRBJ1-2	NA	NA	TGTGCCTGGAGTTTAGGACAGAACTATGGCTACACCTTC	CAWSLGQNYGYTF
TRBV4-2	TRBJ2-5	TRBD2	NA	TGTGCCAGCAGCCAAGAGGTTGGACTAGCGGGGGATCAAGAGACCCAGTACTTC	CASSQEVGLAGDQETQYF
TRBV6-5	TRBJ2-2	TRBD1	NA	TGTGCCAGCAGTTATGGGACAGGGGGCCCCGGGGAGCTGTTTTTT	CASSYGTGGPGELFF
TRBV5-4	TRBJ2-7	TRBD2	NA	TGTGCCAGTGGGCAGGCGGGAGTCCCCGAGCAGTACTTC	CASGQAGVPEQYF
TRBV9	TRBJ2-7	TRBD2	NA	TGTGCCAGCAGCGTTGCCGGGAGGGCCTCCGACGAGCAGTACTTC	CASSVAGRASDEQYF
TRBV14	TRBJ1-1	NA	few	TGTGCCAGCAGCCAAGATTTCGGCAATCTGAACACTGAAGCTTTCTTT	CASSQDFGNLNTEAFF
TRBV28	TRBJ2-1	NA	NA	TGTGCCAGCAGTTCGTATCAGGGCTACAATGAGCAGTTCTTC	CASSSYQGYNEQFF
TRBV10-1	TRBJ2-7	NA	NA	TGCGCCAGCAGTGAGTCAGCAGGGTTAAGCTCCTACGAGCAGTACTTC	CASSESAGLSSYEQYF
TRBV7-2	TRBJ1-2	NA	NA	TGTGCCAGCAGCTTAGAGCGGGGGAGTGACTATGGCTACACCTTC	CASSLERGSDYGYTF
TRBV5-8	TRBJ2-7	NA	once	TGTGCCAGCAGCGCAGGAGGGGCCGATTTCTACGAGCAGTACTTC	CASSAGGADFYEQYF
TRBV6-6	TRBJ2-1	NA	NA	TGTGCCAGCAGTTTGATAGGGGGAAATGAGCAGTTCTTC	CASSLIGGNEQFF
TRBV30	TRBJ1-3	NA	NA	TGTGCCTGGAGTGTCGGGGTTGGAAACACCATATATTTT	CAWSVGVGNTIYF
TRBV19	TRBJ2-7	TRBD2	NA	TGTGCCAGTAGCTGGGGACTAGCGGGAACCTACGAGCAGTACTTC	CASSWGLAGTYEQYF
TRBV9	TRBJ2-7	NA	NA	TGTGCCAGCAGCGTAGACAGGGCCCCCTACGAGCAGTACTTC	CASSVDRAPYEQYF
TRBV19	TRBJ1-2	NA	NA	TGTGCCAGTAGTATAGAGTTGGTCGGCTGGGGGGACTATGGCTACACCTTC	CASSIELVGWGDYGYTF
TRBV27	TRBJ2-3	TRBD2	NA	TGTGCCAGCAGTTTATACGGGGGGACGCAGTATTTT	CASSLYGGTQYF
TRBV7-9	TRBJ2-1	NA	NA	TGTGCCAGCAGCCCGGAGGCGGCCTTAAATGAGCAGTTCTTC	CASSPEAALNEQFF
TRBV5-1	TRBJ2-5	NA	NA	TGCGCCAGCAGCTTGGAGGCAAGTCAAGAGACCCAGTACTTC	CASSLEASQETQYF
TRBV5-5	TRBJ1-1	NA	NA	TGTGCCAGCAGCTTTCTGGGGACTGAAGCTTTCTTT	CASSFLGTEAFF
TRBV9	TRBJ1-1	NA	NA	TGTGCCAGCAGCGCCCAGGGTATGGCTGAAGCTTTCTTT	CASSAQGMAEAFF
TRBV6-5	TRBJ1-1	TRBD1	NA	TGTGCCAGCAGTGCAGGGGGTTCGAGCACTGAAGCTTTCTTT	CASSAGGSSTEAFF
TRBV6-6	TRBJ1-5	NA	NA	TGTGCCAGCAGTTACTCAGGAGGTAGCAATCAGCCCCAGCATTTT	CASSYSGGSNQPQHF
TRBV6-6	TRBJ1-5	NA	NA	TGTGCCAGCACCGGGACACAGGGCTTTCAGCCCCAGCATTTT	CASTGTQGFQPQHF
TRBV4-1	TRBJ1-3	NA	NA	TGCGCCAGCAGCCAATATCACGGCACGTCTGCCGCAAACACCATATATTTT	CASSQYHGTSAANTIYF
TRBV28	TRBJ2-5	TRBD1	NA	TGTGCCAGCAGATCGGCCAATCAGGGGGCCCAAGAGACCCAGTACTTC	CASRSANQGAQETQYF
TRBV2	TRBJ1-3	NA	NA	TGTGCCAGCATTTGGGAATCTGGAAACACCATATATTTT	CASIWESGNTIYF
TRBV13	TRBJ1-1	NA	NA	TGTGCCAGCAGCTGGGGGGCCTTGAACACTGAAGCTTTCTTT	CASSWGALNTEAFF
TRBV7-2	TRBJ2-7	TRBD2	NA	TGTGCCAGCAGCCCGGGACTAGGGTCCTACGAGCAGTACTTC	CASSPGLGSYEQYF
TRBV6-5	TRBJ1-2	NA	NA	TGTGCCAGCAGTTATCGCTCAGGGGCGCGTGGCTACACCTTC	CASSYRSGARGYTF
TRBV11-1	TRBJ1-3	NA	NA	TGTGCCAGCAGCCCGTGGGACGAGAGCTCTGGAAACACCATATATTTT	CASSPWDESSGNTIYF
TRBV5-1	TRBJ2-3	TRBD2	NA	TGCGCCAGCAGCTCCCCAGAGCGGGAGGGCCTTTTGGATACGCAGTATTTT	CASSSPEREGLLDTQYF
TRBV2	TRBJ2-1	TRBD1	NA	TGTGCCAGCAGTGGCCCCGGGACAGACGAGCAGTTCTTC	CASSGPGTDEQFF
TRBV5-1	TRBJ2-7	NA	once	TGCGCCAGCAGCTTGGCGCCCTCCTACGAGCAGTACTTC	CASSLAPSYEQYF
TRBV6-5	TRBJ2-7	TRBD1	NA	TGTGCCAGCAGTTACGGACAGGGTGGCGGTTACGAGCAGTACTTC	CASSYGQGGGYEQYF
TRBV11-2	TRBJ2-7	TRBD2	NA	TGTGCCAGCGGCTTGACTAGCGGGGCGTCAAGGGAGCAGTACTTC	CASGLTSGASREQYF
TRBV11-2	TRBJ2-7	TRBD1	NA	TGTGCCAGCACCCGGACAGGCAAGGACGAGCAGTACTTC	CASTRTGKDEQYF
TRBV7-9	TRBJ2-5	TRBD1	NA	TGTGCCAGCAGCTTAAGGGAGGGACAGGGGGGCCAAGAGACCCAGTACTTC	CASSLREGQGGQETQYF
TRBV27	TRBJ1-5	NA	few	TGTGCCAGCAGTTCTGTCGGGGCGTGGCAGCCCCAGCATTTT	CASSSVGAWQPQHF
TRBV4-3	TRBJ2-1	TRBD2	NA	TGCGCCAGCAGCCAAGATCCAGCGGGAGATCTGAATGAGCAGTTCTTC	CASSQDPAGDLNEQFF
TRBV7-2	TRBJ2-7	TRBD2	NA	TGTGCCAGCAGCTTTGGAACTAGCGGTTACGAGCAGTACTTC	CASSFGTSGYEQYF